Listed below are T cell receptor beta chains from one sample, sequenced in a study of T cell changes during pregnancy in multiple sclerosis. The data were produced by immunoSEQ multiplex PCR, yet TCRdb's version contains in-frame clones alone and is incomplete. The data hold roughly 70,000 clones, with about nine tenths observed a single time. The input for sequencing was peripheral blood, taken in the third trimester of pregnancy. The receptors stem from a female donor with multiple sclerosis, enrolled in a pregnancy study. The CDR3 runs from the conserved cysteine through the conserved F or W. Each record gives: clone size, V gene, D gene, J gene, CDR3 DNA, CDR3 protein. The D gene is left open where the match is weak. The size field is filled for only some rows; it gives once, few, many or a size class.

-	TRBV23-1	-	TRBJ1-2	TGCGCCAGCAGTCTGTCCGTCCGCGACAGGAGCTATGGCTACACCTTC	CASSLSVRDRSYGYTF
once	TRBV25-1	TRBD1	TRBJ1-2	TGTGCCAGCAGTGAATACCAGGGACAGGCTCATGGCTACACCTTC	CASSEYQGQAHGYTF
-	TRBV6-5	TRBD1	TRBJ2-7	TGTGCCAGCAGTTACGGACAGGGAATCGGGGAGCAGTACTTC	CASSYGQGIGEQYF
-	TRBV4-1	-	TRBJ2-1	TGCGCCAGCAGCCAGAGTAGCGTGGAGGAGCAGTTCTTC	CASSQSSVEEQFF
-	TRBV6-1	TRBD2	TRBJ2-7	TGTGCCAGCAGTGTATCTAGCGGAACCTCTAGTGAGCAGTACTTC	CASSVSSGTSSEQYF
-	TRBV5-4	TRBD2	TRBJ2-7	TGTGCCAGCAGCTTCAAAAGCGGGGGGGCCTACGAGCAGTACTTC	CASSFKSGGAYEQYF
-	TRBV28	-	TRBJ1-2	TGTGCCAGCAGTTTTTCGCCGGACACAAGAGCTGGCTACACCTTC	CASSFSPDTRAGYTF
-	TRBV30	-	TRBJ2-7	TGTGCCTGGAGTGTATTGCAGGGGTGGCACGAGCAGTACTTC	CAWSVLQGWHEQYF
-	TRBV5-4	-	TRBJ1-1	TGTGCCAGCAGCTTATGGTCTAGGGGAAACACTGAAGCTTTCTTT	CASSLWSRGNTEAFF
few	TRBV7-2	-	TRBJ2-5	TGTGCCAGCAGCCCTACTTTCCAAGAGACCCAGTACTTC	CASSPTFQETQYF